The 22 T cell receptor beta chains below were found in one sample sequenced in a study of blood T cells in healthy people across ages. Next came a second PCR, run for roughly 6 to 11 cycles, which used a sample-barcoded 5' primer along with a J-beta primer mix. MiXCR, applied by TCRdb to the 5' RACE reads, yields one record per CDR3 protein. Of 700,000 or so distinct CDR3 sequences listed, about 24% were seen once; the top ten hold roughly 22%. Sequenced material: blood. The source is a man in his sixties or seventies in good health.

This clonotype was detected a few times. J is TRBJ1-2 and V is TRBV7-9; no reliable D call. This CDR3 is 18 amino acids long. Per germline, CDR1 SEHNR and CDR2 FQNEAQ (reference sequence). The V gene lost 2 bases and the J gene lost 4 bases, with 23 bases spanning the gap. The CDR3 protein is CASSLSSPGPGLSYGYTF. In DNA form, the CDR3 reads TGTGCCAGCAGCTTATCATCGCCGGGCCCCGGGTTGTCCTATGGCTACACCTTC.

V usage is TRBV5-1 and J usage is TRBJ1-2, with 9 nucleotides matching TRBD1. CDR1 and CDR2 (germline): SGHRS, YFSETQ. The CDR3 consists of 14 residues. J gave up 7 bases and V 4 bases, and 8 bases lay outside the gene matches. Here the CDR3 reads CASSSEQGAGGYTF. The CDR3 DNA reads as TGCGCCAGCAGCAGCGAACAGGGGGCTGGTGGCTACACCTTC.

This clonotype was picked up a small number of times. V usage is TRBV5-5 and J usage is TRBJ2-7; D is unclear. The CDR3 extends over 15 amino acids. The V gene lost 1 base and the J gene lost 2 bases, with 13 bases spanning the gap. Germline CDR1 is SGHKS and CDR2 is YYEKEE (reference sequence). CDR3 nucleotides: TGTGCCAGCAGCTTGTCCTCGGACCGAGCCTACGAGCAGTACTTC. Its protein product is CASSLSSDRAYEQYF.

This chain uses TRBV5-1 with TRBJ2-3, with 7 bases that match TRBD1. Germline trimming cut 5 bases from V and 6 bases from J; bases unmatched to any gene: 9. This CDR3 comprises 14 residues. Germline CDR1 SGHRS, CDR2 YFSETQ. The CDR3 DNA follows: TGCGCCAGCAGATTACAGGGGACGGGGGATACGCAGTATTTT. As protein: CASRLQGTGDTQYF.

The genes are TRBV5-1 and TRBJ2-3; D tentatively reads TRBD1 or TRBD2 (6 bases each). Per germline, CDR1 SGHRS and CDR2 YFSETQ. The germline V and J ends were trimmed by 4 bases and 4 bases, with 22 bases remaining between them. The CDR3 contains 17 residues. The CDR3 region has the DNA TGCGCCAGCAGCCCAAGCCCCGGAGGGGGACTCGCAGATACGCAGTATTTT. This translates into CASSPSPGGGLADTQYF.

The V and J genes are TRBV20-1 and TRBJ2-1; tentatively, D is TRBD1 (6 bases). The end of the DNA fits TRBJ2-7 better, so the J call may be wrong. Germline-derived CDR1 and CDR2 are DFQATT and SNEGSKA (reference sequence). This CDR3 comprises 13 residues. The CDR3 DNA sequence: TGCAGTGCGAAAACCGGGACAAGCTACGAGCAGTACTTC. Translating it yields CSAKTGTSYEQYF.

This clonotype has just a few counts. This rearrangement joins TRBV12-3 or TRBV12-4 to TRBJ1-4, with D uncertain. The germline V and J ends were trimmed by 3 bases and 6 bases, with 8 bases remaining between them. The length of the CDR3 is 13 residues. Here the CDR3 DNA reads TGTGCCAGCAGTTTGGGTACACATGAAAAACTGTTTTTT. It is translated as CASSLGTHEKLFF.

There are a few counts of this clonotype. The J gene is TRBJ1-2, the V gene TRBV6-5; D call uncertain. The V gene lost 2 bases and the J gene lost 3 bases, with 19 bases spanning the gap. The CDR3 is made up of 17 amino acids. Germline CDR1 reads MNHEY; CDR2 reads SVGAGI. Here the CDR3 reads CASSYPLPQKNYYGYTF. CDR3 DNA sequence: TGTGCCAGCAGTTACCCGCTCCCCCAAAAGAATTACTATGGCTACACCTTC.

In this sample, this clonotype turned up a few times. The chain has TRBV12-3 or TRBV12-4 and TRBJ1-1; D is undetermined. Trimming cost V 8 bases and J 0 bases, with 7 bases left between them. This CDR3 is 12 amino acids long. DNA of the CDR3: TGTGCCAGCCGGGCCCTGAACACTGAAGCTTTCTTT. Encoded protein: CASRALNTEAFF.

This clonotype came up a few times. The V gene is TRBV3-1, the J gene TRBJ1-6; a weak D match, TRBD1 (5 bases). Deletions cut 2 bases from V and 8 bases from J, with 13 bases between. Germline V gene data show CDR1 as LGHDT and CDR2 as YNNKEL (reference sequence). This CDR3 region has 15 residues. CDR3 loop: CASSQPGWSDSPLHF. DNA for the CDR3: TGTGCCAGCAGCCAACCAGGGTGGTCGGATTCACCCCTCCACTTT.

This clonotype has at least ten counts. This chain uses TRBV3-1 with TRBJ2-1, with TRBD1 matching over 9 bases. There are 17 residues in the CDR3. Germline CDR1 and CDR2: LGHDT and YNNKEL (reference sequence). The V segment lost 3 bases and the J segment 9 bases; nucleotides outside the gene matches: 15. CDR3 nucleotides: TGTGCCAGCAGCCATGGGGGTGTACAGGGGGCTATTGCTGAGCAGTTCTTC. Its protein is CASSHGGVQGAIAEQFF.

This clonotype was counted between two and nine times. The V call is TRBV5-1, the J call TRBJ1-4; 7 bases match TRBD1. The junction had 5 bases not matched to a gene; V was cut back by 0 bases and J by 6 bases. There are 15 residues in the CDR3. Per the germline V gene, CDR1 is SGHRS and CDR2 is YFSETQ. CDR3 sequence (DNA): TGCGCCAGCAGCTTGGAAGGACAGGTACATGAAAAACTGTTTTTT. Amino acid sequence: CASSLEGQVHEKLFF.

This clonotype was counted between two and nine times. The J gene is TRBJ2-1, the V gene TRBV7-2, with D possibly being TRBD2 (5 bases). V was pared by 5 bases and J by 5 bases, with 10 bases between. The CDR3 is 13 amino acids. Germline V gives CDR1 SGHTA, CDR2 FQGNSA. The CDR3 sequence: CASSPIANNEQFF. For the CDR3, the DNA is TGTGCCAGCAGCCCAATAGCGAACAATGAGCAGTTCTTC.

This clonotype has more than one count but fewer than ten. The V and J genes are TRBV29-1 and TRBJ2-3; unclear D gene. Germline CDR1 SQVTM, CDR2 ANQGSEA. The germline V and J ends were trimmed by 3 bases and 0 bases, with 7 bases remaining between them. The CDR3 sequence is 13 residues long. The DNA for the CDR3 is TGCAGCGTTGATGAGGCGAGCACAGATACGCAGTATTTT. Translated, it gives CSVDEASTDTQYF.

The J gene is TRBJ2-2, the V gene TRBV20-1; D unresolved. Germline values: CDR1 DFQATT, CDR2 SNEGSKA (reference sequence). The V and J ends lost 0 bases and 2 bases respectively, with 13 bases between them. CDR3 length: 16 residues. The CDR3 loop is CSARDQRKQNTGELFF. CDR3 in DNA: TGCAGTGCTAGAGATCAGAGGAAACAAAACACCGGGGAGCTGTTTTTT.

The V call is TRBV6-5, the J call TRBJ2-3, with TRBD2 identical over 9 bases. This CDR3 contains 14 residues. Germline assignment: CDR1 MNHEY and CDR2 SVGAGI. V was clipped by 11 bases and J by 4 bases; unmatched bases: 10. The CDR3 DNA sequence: TGTGCCGCCGCCCAGGGACTAGCATCAGATACGCAGTATTTT. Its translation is CAAAQGLASDTQYF.

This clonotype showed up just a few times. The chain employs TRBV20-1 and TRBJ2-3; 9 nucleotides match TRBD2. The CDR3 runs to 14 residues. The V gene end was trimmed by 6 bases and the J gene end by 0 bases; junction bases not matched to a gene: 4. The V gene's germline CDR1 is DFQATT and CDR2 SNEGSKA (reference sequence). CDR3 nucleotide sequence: TGCAGTGCCGTCCTAGCGGGGAGCACAGATACGCAGTATTTT. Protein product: CSAVLAGSTDTQYF.

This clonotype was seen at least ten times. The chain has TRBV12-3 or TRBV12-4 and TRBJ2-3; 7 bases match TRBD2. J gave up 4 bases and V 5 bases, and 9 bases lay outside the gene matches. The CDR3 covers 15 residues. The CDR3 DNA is TGTGCCAGCAGTCTCCAATGGGGGGGTTCAGATACGCAGTATTTT. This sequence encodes CASSLQWGGSDTQYF.

The CDR3 DNA sequence: TGTGCCAGCAGCTTGGCCGCAGGTTTCAATCAGCCCCAGCATTTT. This codes for CASSLAAGFNQPQHF. The chain joins TRBV5-6 to TRBJ1-5; D uncertain. CDR1 is SGHDT and CDR2 is YYEEEE in the germline V gene. V shed 0 bases and J shed 3 bases, with 10 bases lying between them. This CDR3 has 15 amino acids.

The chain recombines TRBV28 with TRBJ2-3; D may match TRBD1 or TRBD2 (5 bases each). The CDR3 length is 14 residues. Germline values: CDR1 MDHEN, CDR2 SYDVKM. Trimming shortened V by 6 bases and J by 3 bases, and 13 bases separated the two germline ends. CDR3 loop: CASRPGTLTDTQYF. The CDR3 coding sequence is TGTGCCAGCAGACCCGGGACGTTAACAGATACGCAGTATTTT. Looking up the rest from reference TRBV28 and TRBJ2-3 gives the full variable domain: DVKVTQSSRYLVKRTGEKVFLECVQDMDHENMFWYRQDPGLGLRLIYFSYDVKMKEKGDIPEGYSVSREKKERFSLILESASTNQTSMYLCASRPGTLTDTQYFGPGTRLTVL.

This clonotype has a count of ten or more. The CDR3 loop reads CSAIKRGRQETQYF. For the CDR3, the DNA is TGCAGTGCTATAAAGCGGGGGCGGCAAGAGACCCAGTACTTC. The V call is TRBV20-1, the J call TRBJ2-5; 8 nucleotides agree with TRBD2. Germline V gene data show CDR1 as DFQATT and CDR2 as SNEGSKA (reference sequence). V gave up 4 bases and J gave up 2 bases; unmatched junction bases: 6. The CDR3 spans 14 residues.

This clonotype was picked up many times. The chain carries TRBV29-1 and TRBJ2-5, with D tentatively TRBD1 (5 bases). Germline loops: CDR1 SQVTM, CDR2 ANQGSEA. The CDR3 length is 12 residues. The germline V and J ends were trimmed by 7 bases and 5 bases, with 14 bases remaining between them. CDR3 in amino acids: CSEATQGETQYF. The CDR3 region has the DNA TGCAGCGAGGCAACGCAGGGTGAGACCCAGTACTTC.